Listed below are T cell receptor beta chains from one sample, sequenced in a study of blood T cell repertoires in COVID-19. The assay was immunoSEQ multiplex PCR, and TCRdb's table has in-frame clones only and misses some. Found here are fewer than 250,000 clones, about 82% of them singletons; the top ten hold around 1.9%. Sample: PBMCs or T cells enriched from blood (not recorded which). These receptors all come from a woman between 50 and 59 years old who had recovered from COVID-19. CDR3s include the opening cysteine and the closing phenylalanine or tryptophan. Each record gives: CDR3 length, V gene, J gene, CDR3 protein.

13,TRBV11-3,TRBJ1-1,CASSPLRYTEAFF
18,TRBV27,TRBJ2-1,CASSLPTSGRFPHNEQFF
13,TRBV4-1,TRBJ2-3,CASSQVPTDTQYF
17,TRBV9,TRBJ2-1,CASSVTVGTGLYNEQFF
18,TRBV23-1,TRBJ1-5,CASKTGTPTEYSNQPQHF
14,TRBV27,TRBJ2-1,CASRQGETSSEQFF
18,TRBV11-3,TRBJ2-1,CASSLDRASGRARGEQFF
15,TRBV15,TRBJ1-3,CATSRDGGYGNTIYF
12,TRBV6-6,TRBJ2-1,CASGLAGNEQFF
13,TRBV15,TRBJ2-5,CATSRDLSPTQYF
14,TRBV10-3,TRBJ2-7,CAISERGQNYEQYF
15,TRBV27,TRBJ1-3,CASSLTGEAGNTIYF